The 32 T cell receptor beta chains listed next were all sequenced from one sample in a study of cytomegalovirus exposure and HLA in healthy donors. Produced via immunoSEQ multiplex PCR; TCRdb's table is partial and in-frame only. Counted here are 150,000 to 200,000 clones, about 86% occurring once; the ten biggest clones make up 2.5% to 3%. The sample taken for sequencing was PBMCs. Receptors originate from a woman younger than 35 in good health and CMV-seropositive.

The chain recombines TRBV27 with TRBJ2-5; TRBD1 agrees at 11 bases. V lost 5 bases to trimming and J lost 1 base; unmatched junction nucleotides: 3. This CDR3 spans 15 amino acids. The germline gives CDR1 MNHEY, CDR2 SMNVEV (reference sequence). CDR3 loop: CASSPGQGVQETQYF. In DNA form, the CDR3 reads TGTGCCAGCAGTCCGGGACAGGGGGTCCAAGAGACCCAGTACTTC.

The chain employs TRBV6-5 and TRBJ1-1, with D possibly being TRBD1 (5 bases). Germline CDR1 MNHEY, CDR2 SVGAGI. Trimming took off 8 bases at V and 1 base at J, with 11 bases between the two ends. CDR3 length: 13 amino acids. The CDR3 loop reads CASSLQENTEAFF. CDR3 bases: TGTGCCAGCTCTTTACAGGAGAACACTGAAGCTTTCTTT.

The V and J genes are TRBV14 and TRBJ1-1; D is undetermined. Trimming stripped 3 bases from V and 2 bases from J, with 4 bases between. Germline V gene sequence: CDR1 SGHDN, CDR2 FVKESK. CDR3 length: 12 amino acids. For the CDR3, the DNA is TGTGCCAGCAGCCACCCAAACACTGAAGCTTTCTTT. Translated, it gives CASSHPNTEAFF. The variable domain in full, with the rest retrieved from reference TRBV14 and TRBJ1-1, is EAGVTQFPSHSVIEKGQTVTLRCDPISGHDNLYWYRRVMGKEIKFLLHFVKESKQDESGMPNNRFLAERTGGTYSTLKVQPAELEDSGVYFCASSHPNTEAFFGQGTRLTVV.

The J gene is TRBJ1-1, the V gene TRBV5-1; possible D gene TRBD1, 6 bases. With 4 bases removed from V and 8 bases from J, the gap between germline ends came to 15 bases. Germline V gene sequence: CDR1 SGHRS, CDR2 YFSETQ. This CDR3 is built from 13 residues. The CDR3 bases are TGCGCCAGCAGCCCGCAGGGGCAGCGAGAAGCTTTCTTT. It translates to CASSPQGQREAFF.

The chain combines TRBV23-1 with TRBJ2-2; TRBD1 matches at 7 bases. TRBV23-1 is an open reading frame whose function is uncertain. CDR3 length equals 13 residues. V shed 11 bases, J shed 3 bases, and the junction held 6 bases outside the gene matches. The CDR3 protein is CAQTGMDTGELFF. The CDR3 DNA reads as TGCGCCCAGACAGGGATGGACACCGGGGAGCTGTTTTTT.

On this clone: Distinct nucleotide sequences in the sample also encode this CDR3. This chain uses TRBV5-8 with TRBJ1-5; no clear D gene. V was trimmed by 2 bases and J by 4 bases, leaving 7 bases between them. The germline V gene encodes CDR1 SGHTS and CDR2 YDEGEE. The CDR3 length is 13 residues. CDR3 DNA sequence: TGTGCCAGCAGCTTAGACGGGAATCAGCCCCAGCATTTT. Its protein product is CASSLDGNQPQHF.

In nucleotides, the CDR3 is TGCGCCAGCAGCTTTGGCAATTCGAACACTGAAGCTTTCTTT. It yields the protein CASSFGNSNTEAFF. This chain connects TRBV5-1 to TRBJ1-1, with D hard to call. V lost 2 bases and J lost 1, with 9 bases in between. This CDR3 has 14 amino acids. Germline loops: CDR1 SGHRS, CDR2 YFSETQ.

This clone was seen only once. This rearrangement joins TRBV10-3 to TRBJ2-5, with 10 bases lining up with TRBD1. V lost 0 bases and J lost 4; bases outside the gene matches: 5. Germline V gene sequence: CDR1 ENHRY, CDR2 SYGVKD. This CDR3 region has 16 residues. CDR3 region: CAISESGTGVVETQYF. The CDR3 DNA reads as TGTGCCATCAGTGAGTCGGGGACAGGGGTAGTAGAGACCCAGTACTTC.

V usage is TRBV27 and J usage is TRBJ2-1, with 8 bases identical to TRBD2. J was trimmed by 7 bases and V by 7 bases; bases with no gene match: 9. The CDR3 contains 14 residues. From germline, CDR1 is MNHEY and CDR2 SMNVEV (reference sequence). CDR3 coding DNA: TGTGCCAGCACCCGGACTAGCAGAATGAATGAGCAGTTCTTC. Amino acid sequence: CASTRTSRMNEQFF.

The rearrangement uses TRBV11-1 and TRBJ2-2; maybe TRBD1 (6 bases). Trimming cost V 5 bases and J 1 base, with 11 bases left between them. The V gene's germline CDR1 is SGHAT and CDR2 FQDESV (reference sequence). The CDR3 totals 15 residues. CDR3 in DNA: TGTGCCAGCAGCCCCGGGACATTGAACACCGGGGAGCTGTTTTTT. It is translated as CASSPGTLNTGELFF.

V and J are TRBV6-6 and TRBJ2-7; unclear D gene. The CDR3 is 12 residues long. CDR1 and CDR2 from the germline V gene are MNHNY and SVGAGI (reference sequence). Trimming removed 0 bases from V and 6 bases from J, with 6 bases in between. In DNA, the CDR3 is TGTGCCAGCAGTTACTCGCGGATCGAGCAGTACTTC. This encodes CASSYSRIEQYF.

This clone showed up just once. The chain carries TRBV7-9 and TRBJ2-7, with D hard to call. V lost 0 bases to trimming and J lost 4 bases, with 4 bases between them. Germline CDR1 is SEHNR and CDR2 is FQNEAQ (reference sequence). The CDR3 sequence is 12 residues long. CDR3 sequence reads: CASSLARYEQYF. CDR3 coding DNA: TGTGCCAGCAGCTTAGCACGGTACGAGCAGTACTTC.

The J gene is TRBJ1-1, the V gene TRBV5-1; possible D gene TRBD1, 6 bases. Per germline, CDR1 SGHRS and CDR2 YFSETQ. This CDR3 comprises 14 residues. Trimming cost V 3 bases and J 0 bases, with 9 bases left between them. CDR3 nucleotides: TGCGCCAGCAGCTGGACAGATATGAACACTGAAGCTTTCTTT. It translates to CASSWTDMNTEAFF.

The chain carries TRBV23-1 and TRBJ2-1; D call uncertain. TRBV23-1 falls under the ORF class, with uncertain function. Trimming removed 2 bases from V and 0 bases from J, with 11 bases in between. The CDR3 sequence is 16 residues long. CDR3 bases: TGCGCCAGCAGTCAACTAAACCGATGCTCCTACAATGAGCAGTTCTTC. The encoded protein is CASSQLNRCSYNEQFF.

This rearrangement joins TRBV5-1 to TRBJ1-2; D call uncertain. The germline V and J ends were trimmed by 4 bases and 5 bases, with 6 bases remaining between them. The CDR3 spans 11 residues. Germline CDR1 is SGHRS and CDR2 is YFSETQ. In DNA, the CDR3 is TGCGCCAGCAGCCCGGGGTATGGCTACACCTTC. It yields the protein CASSPGYGYTF.

The rearrangement joins TRBV18 to TRBJ2-5; possible D gene TRBD1, 5 bases. This CDR3 is 14 amino acids long. The germline gives CDR1 KGHSH, CDR2 LQKENI. Trimming took 1 base from V and 2 from J, leaving 8 bases between them. This chain's CDR3 is CASSPQAGQETQYF. DNA of the CDR3: TGTGCCAGCTCACCACAGGCAGGGCAAGAGACCCAGTACTTC.

The chain combines TRBV5-1 with TRBJ2-1, with TRBD2 matching over 7 bases. Germline V gene sequence: CDR1 SGHRS, CDR2 YFSETQ. V shed 3 bases, J shed 5 bases, and the junction held 5 bases outside the gene matches. The CDR3 length is 14 residues. CDR3 sequence: CASSSGTINNEQFF. As DNA, the CDR3 is TGCGCCAGCAGCTCGGGGACTATCAACAATGAGCAGTTCTTC.

The CDR3 region is CASSVDQGATNEKLFF. CDR3 in DNA: TGTGCCAGCAGCGTAGATCAGGGGGCAACTAATGAAAAACTGTTTTTT. This chain joins TRBV9 and TRBJ1-4, with TRBD1 matching 7 bases. J gave up 0 bases and V 0 bases, and 2 bases lay outside the gene matches. Germline CDR1 SGDLS, CDR2 YYNGEE. The CDR3 is 16 amino acids.

This clone was detected ten times or more. The chain combines TRBV4-2 with TRBJ2-4; 9 nucleotides agree with TRBD1. The CDR3 is 16 residues long. V trimming: 0 bases; J trimming: 6 bases; junction bases outside the gene matches: 6. Germline values: CDR1 LGHNA, CDR2 YNFKEQ. This CDR3 reads CASSQESGQGINIQYF. The CDR3 DNA is TGTGCCAGCAGCCAAGAATCAGGACAGGGGATAAACATTCAGTACTTC.

This chain uses TRBV5-1 with TRBJ2-3; tentatively, D is TRBD2 (7 bases). The germline CDR1 and CDR2 sequences are SGHRS and YFSETQ. The CDR3 is made up of 13 amino acids. V dropped 6 bases and J dropped 4 bases, with 12 bases sitting between them. The CDR3 spells CASKWEGADTQYF. DNA of the CDR3: TGCGCCAGCAAGTGGGAGGGGGCAGATACGCAGTATTTT.

The rearrangement uses TRBV27 and TRBJ2-5, with 8 bases lining up with TRBD2. The V gene's germline CDR1 is MNHEY and CDR2 SMNVEV (reference sequence). The J segment lost 0 bases and the V segment lost 2 bases, leaving 11 bases of the junction unmatched. The CDR3 length is 18 residues. This chain's CDR3 is CASSLRDPSGGYQETQYF. CDR3 DNA: TGTGCCAGCAGTTTAAGGGACCCCAGCGGGGGTTACCAAGAGACCCAGTACTTC.

The rearrangement joins TRBV19 to TRBJ1-2; D gene uncertain. This CDR3 comprises 19 residues. Germline V gene lookup returns CDR1 LNHDA and CDR2 SQIVND (reference sequence). V was pared by 2 bases and J by 3 bases, with 25 bases between. CDR3 amino acids: CASSISTFLTVKGDYGYTF. The CDR3 DNA is TGTGCCAGTAGTATATCGACATTCCTTACAGTCAAAGGCGACTATGGCTACACCTTC.

The DNA of the CDR3 is TGTGCCAGCAGACTAATATACCGCGGCTACACCTTC. It is translated as CASRLIYRGYTF. The chain couples TRBV2 to TRBJ1-2, with D unresolved. The germline V gene encodes CDR1 SNHLY and CDR2 FYNNEI. V lost 6 bases and J 8 bases, leaving 13 bases between the germline ends. The CDR3 contains 12 residues.

The DNA of the CDR3 is TGTGCCAGCAGGGGGACGGTGGGGGGACCCTACAATGAGCAGTTCTTC. Translation gives CASRGTVGGPYNEQFF. The chain employs TRBV27 and TRBJ2-1, with a tentative D call TRBD2 (6 bases). Germline CDR1 and CDR2: MNHEY and SMNVEV (reference sequence). The V gene lost 6 bases and the J gene lost 2 bases, with 17 bases spanning the gap. The CDR3 covers 16 residues.

The rearrangement uses TRBV27 and TRBJ1-1; D gene unclear. Germline V lookup: CDR1 MNHEY, CDR2 SMNVEV (reference sequence). The ends were cut back, 5 bases at V and 6 bases at J, with 4 bases in the middle. The length of the CDR3 is 10 residues. This CDR3 reads CASSVAEAFF. DNA of the CDR3: TGTGCCAGCAGTGTCGCTGAAGCTTTCTTT.

This clone showed up just once. The chain is built from TRBV5-1 and TRBJ2-2, with 10 bases fitting TRBD1. This CDR3 region has 17 residues. The germline gives CDR1 SGHRS, CDR2 YFSETQ. J gave up 1 base and V 0 bases, and 3 bases lay outside the gene matches. The CDR3 sequence: CASSLGQGAGNTGELFF. CDR3 DNA sequence: TGCGCCAGCAGCTTGGGACAGGGGGCCGGGAACACCGGGGAGCTGTTTTTT.

This chain connects TRBV5-6 to TRBJ1-2; D is possibly TRBD1 (6 bases). Trimming shortened V by 5 bases and J by 7 bases, and 18 bases separated the two germline ends. The CDR3 spans 14 residues. The germline V gene encodes CDR1 SGHDT and CDR2 YYEEEE. CDR3: CASRETGIIGGYTF. The DNA of the CDR3 is TGTGCCAGCAGAGAAACAGGGATTATTGGTGGCTACACCTTC.

This chain uses TRBV11-2 with TRBJ2-1, with D possibly matching TRBD2 (5 bases). V lost 7 bases, J lost 7 bases, and 14 bases lay in between. The CDR3 loop spans 13 amino acids. Germline V gene sequence: CDR1 SGHAT, CDR2 FQNNGV. The CDR3 bases are TGTGCCAGCAAGAGCGGCTTTAGAAATGAGCAGTTCTTC. Its protein is CASKSGFRNEQFF.

V usage is TRBV6-5 and J usage is TRBJ1-3, with a weak D call TRBD1 (5 bases). V was pared by 5 bases and J by 3 bases, with 11 bases between. The CDR3 is 14 amino acids. Germline V gene lookup returns CDR1 MNHEY and CDR2 SVGAGI. The CDR3 is CASSLRVNGNTIYF. CDR3 sequence (DNA): TGTGCCAGCAGTCTCAGGGTTAATGGAAACACCATATATTTT.

This clone was observed a few times. The V gene is TRBV2, the J gene TRBJ1-4, with no clear D. Trimming shortened V by 7 bases and J by 2 bases, and 20 bases separated the two germline ends. Germline V gives CDR1 SNHLY, CDR2 FYNNEI. The length of the CDR3 is 17 residues. CDR3 bases: TGTGCCAGCAACCTCGTACAGACGGTTTCGACTAATGAAAAACTGTTTTTT. Its protein is CASNLVQTVSTNEKLFF.

This clone occurred a few times. This chain links TRBV29-1 with TRBJ1-2, with 8 positions matching TRBD1. CDR1 and CDR2 (germline): SQVTM, ANQGSEA. CDR3 length: 11 residues. V was clipped by 6 bases and J by 6 bases; unmatched bases: 3. The CDR3 sequence is CSVTGEDGYTF. CDR3 DNA sequence: TGCAGCGTGACAGGGGAAGATGGCTACACCTTC.

Notes on this clone: The same CDR3 is also encoded by other DNA sequences in this sample. J is TRBJ1-1 and V is TRBV5-1, with D possibly TRBD1 on 6 matching bases. The germline V and J ends were trimmed by 0 bases and 2 bases, with 8 bases remaining between them. CDR1 SGHRS and CDR2 YFSETQ come from the germline V gene. The CDR3 covers 14 residues. CDR3 loop: CASSLEGVNTEAFF. The CDR3 DNA sequence: TGCGCCAGCAGCTTGGAGGGGGTTAACACTGAAGCTTTCTTT.